Sequencing of this T cell receptor beta chain was carried out in a study of blood T cell repertoires in COVID-19. For the study at large: T cells, B-cell-depleted T cells, or PBMCs supplied cDNA or gDNA.

Data came from immunoSEQ multiplex PCR; TCRdb stores just in-frame clones and leaves some out. The sample holds 200,000 or so clones, around three quarters seen once. The germline V gene encodes CDR1 SGHRS and CDR2 YFSETQ. The germline V and J ends were trimmed by 4 bases and 8 bases, with 15 bases remaining between them. The CDR3 runs to 13 residues. This receptor was identified in a man aged 55 to 69 with active or convalescent COVID-19. The sequencing input was peripheral blood. This chain uses TRBV5-1 with TRBJ1-2, with D maybe TRBD1 (6 bases). The CDR3 coding sequence is TGCGCCAGCAGCCCCGAGAGGGGGACGGGCTACACCTTC. Its translation: CASSPERGTGYTF.